The rows below give T cell receptor beta chains drawn from one sample of a study of shared clonotypes between healthy human individuals. The repertoire was sequenced with immunoSEQ multiplex PCR; TCRdb's copy has only in-frame clones and lacks some. Of over 2,000,000 clones listed, approximately 92% are singletons. Sequences were obtained from naive CD8+ T cells from PBMCs. These receptors originate from a man younger than 35 in good health. Some clones in this sample may be carry-over from other donors' samples. Both conserved end residues are part of each CDR3. A D gene is named only where the DNA matches it firmly. Some rows mark clone size as missing; the rest say once, few, many or name a class of expanded clone.

J gene: TRBJ2-1
D gene: NA
V gene: TRBV5-6
clone size: NA
CDR3 DNA: TGTGCCAGCAGCTTGTCTATAGTATCGGTATGGGACTACAATGAGCAGTTCTTC
CDR3 protein: CASSLSIVSVWDYNEQFF

J gene: TRBJ2-7
D gene: NA
V gene: TRBV19
clone size: once
CDR3 DNA: TGTGCCAGTAGTATCAAAGGAACCACTACCTACGAGCAGTACTTC
CDR3 protein: CASSIKGTTTYEQYF

J gene: TRBJ1-4
D gene: NA
V gene: TRBV7-9
clone size: few
CDR3 DNA: TGTGCCAGCATCCAAAATCGGGACGAGGCGGGAAAACTGTTTTTT
CDR3 protein: CASIQNRDEAGKLFF

J gene: TRBJ2-1
D gene: TRBD2
V gene: TRBV7-3
clone size: NA
CDR3 DNA: TGTGCCAGCAGCCCTATAGCGGGAGGCTACAATGAGCAGTTCTTC
CDR3 protein: CASSPIAGGYNEQFF

J gene: TRBJ1-3
D gene: NA
V gene: TRBV9
clone size: NA
CDR3 DNA: TGTGCCAGCAGCGTATCCGGGACACCGAGCTCTGGAAACACCATATATTTT
CDR3 protein: CASSVSGTPSSGNTIYF

J gene: TRBJ2-3
D gene: NA
V gene: TRBV13
clone size: many
CDR3 DNA: TGTGCCAGCAGCTTAGGGGGCACAGATACGCAGTATTTT
CDR3 protein: CASSLGGTDTQYF

J gene: TRBJ1-1
D gene: NA
V gene: TRBV6-1
clone size: once
CDR3 DNA: TGTGCCAGCAGCCCCGGGGCAGTAGAAGCTTTCTTT
CDR3 protein: CASSPGAVEAFF

J gene: TRBJ2-1
D gene: NA
V gene: TRBV7-6
clone size: NA
CDR3 DNA: TGTGCCAGCAGCTTAGCAGGGATTAGGAATGAGCAGTTCTTC
CDR3 protein: CASSLAGIRNEQFF

J gene: TRBJ1-2
D gene: NA
V gene: TRBV6-5
clone size: NA
CDR3 DNA: TGTGCCAGCAGCGACACGTATTTAGGAGGCTACACCTTC
CDR3 protein: CASSDTYLGGYTF

J gene: TRBJ2-7
D gene: TRBD2
V gene: TRBV27
clone size: NA
CDR3 DNA: TGTGCCAGCAGTCAAAGGACTAGCGGATACGAGCAGTACTTC
CDR3 protein: CASSQRTSGYEQYF

J gene: TRBJ2-5
D gene: NA
V gene: TRBV9
clone size: NA
CDR3 DNA: TGTGCCAGCAGCGGATCAGGGGGGCCACAAGAGACCCAGTACTTC
CDR3 protein: CASSGSGGPQETQYF

J gene: TRBJ2-7
D gene: NA
V gene: TRBV7-9
clone size: NA
CDR3 DNA: TGTGCCAGCATGAGGGGATCTGACTACGAGCAGTACTTC
CDR3 protein: CASMRGSDYEQYF

J gene: TRBJ2-5
D gene: TRBD1
V gene: TRBV27
clone size: NA
CDR3 DNA: TGTGCCAGCAGTACGGGGACAGGGATTTGGCCTTACCAAGAGACCCAGTACTTC
CDR3 protein: CASSTGTGIWPYQETQYF

J gene: TRBJ1-2
D gene: NA
V gene: TRBV7-2
clone size: NA
CDR3 DNA: TGTGCCAGCAGCTTAGGCATAATGGCCGGGGGGACGGGCTACACCTTC
CDR3 protein: CASSLGIMAGGTGYTF

J gene: TRBJ2-7
D gene: NA
V gene: TRBV15
clone size: once
CDR3 DNA: TGTGCCACCAGCAGAGTTTCGGGGCCTAACTACGAGCAGTACTTC
CDR3 protein: CATSRVSGPNYEQYF

J gene: TRBJ2-3
D gene: TRBD1
V gene: TRBV9
clone size: once
CDR3 DNA: TGTGCCAGCAGCCCCTCGAGGGGGCCTGGACCTACAGATACGCAGTATTTT
CDR3 protein: CASSPSRGPGPTDTQYF

J gene: TRBJ1-4
D gene: NA
V gene: TRBV27
clone size: NA
CDR3 DNA: TGTGCCAGCAGTAACGGACGACTCAAGAATGAAAAACTGTTTTTT
CDR3 protein: CASSNGRLKNEKLFF

J gene: TRBJ2-6
D gene: NA
V gene: TRBV7-9
clone size: NA
CDR3 DNA: TGTGCCAGCAGCCCGAGGTCAGCTGGGGCCAACGTCCTGACTTTC
CDR3 protein: CASSPRSAGANVLTF

J gene: TRBJ2-2
D gene: NA
V gene: TRBV28
clone size: NA
CDR3 DNA: TGTGCCAGCAGCCCTACGGGGCCCGGGGAGCTGTTTTTT
CDR3 protein: CASSPTGPGELFF

J gene: TRBJ1-1
D gene: NA
V gene: TRBV5-1
clone size: NA
CDR3 DNA: TGCGCCAACGGCCCTTGGGGCACTGAAGCTTTCTTT
CDR3 protein: CANGPWGTEAFF

J gene: TRBJ1-2
D gene: NA
V gene: TRBV10-3
clone size: NA
CDR3 DNA: TGTGCCATCAGTGAAGACAGGAGAGGCTATGGCTACACCTTC
CDR3 protein: CAISEDRRGYGYTF

J gene: TRBJ1-5
D gene: TRBD1
V gene: TRBV2
clone size: few
CDR3 DNA: TGTGCCAGCACCCCGACAGGGGAGTCCAATCAGCCCCAGCATTTT
CDR3 protein: CASTPTGESNQPQHF

J gene: TRBJ2-7
D gene: TRBD1
V gene: TRBV4-1
clone size: few
CDR3 DNA: TGCGCCAGCAGCCGGGACAGGGGCCACGAGCAGTACTTC
CDR3 protein: CASSRDRGHEQYF

J gene: TRBJ2-7
D gene: TRBD2
V gene: TRBV4-3
clone size: NA
CDR3 DNA: TGCGCCAGCAGCCAAGATCTTAACTTAGCGGGGGACTACGAGCAGTACTTC
CDR3 protein: CASSQDLNLAGDYEQYF

J gene: TRBJ2-3
D gene: TRBD2
V gene: TRBV5-6
clone size: few
CDR3 DNA: TGTGCCAGCAGCCGCGGGGGACTAGCAGAAATAGGGGCAGATACGCAGTATTTT
CDR3 protein: CASSRGGLAEIGADTQYF

J gene: TRBJ1-1
D gene: NA
V gene: TRBV4-3
clone size: NA
CDR3 DNA: TGCGCCAGCAGCGACCTTGATGGGGAACACACTGAAGCTTTCTTT
CDR3 protein: CASSDLDGEHTEAFF

J gene: TRBJ2-3
D gene: NA
V gene: TRBV27
clone size: NA
CDR3 DNA: TGTGCCAGCAGTCTTGACAACTCAGATACGCAGTATTTT
CDR3 protein: CASSLDNSDTQYF

J gene: TRBJ2-7
D gene: NA
V gene: TRBV28
clone size: NA
CDR3 DNA: TGTGCCAGCAGTCCATCCAGGGTGGTTTACGAGCAGTACTTC
CDR3 protein: CASSPSRVVYEQYF

J gene: TRBJ2-7
D gene: NA
V gene: TRBV29-1
clone size: NA
CDR3 DNA: TGCAGCGTTGAAGGCCGCAGGGGCTACGAGCAGTACTTC
CDR3 protein: CSVEGRRGYEQYF

J gene: TRBJ1-2
D gene: NA
V gene: TRBV7-3
clone size: NA
CDR3 DNA: TGTGCCAGCAGCTTAACCCCCGGGCTCAACTATGGCTACACCTTC
CDR3 protein: CASSLTPGLNYGYTF

J gene: TRBJ2-1
D gene: NA
V gene: TRBV7-9
clone size: NA
CDR3 DNA: TGTGCCTGGGTGGGATCCAATGAGCAGTTCTTC
CDR3 protein: CAWVGSNEQFF

J gene: TRBJ1-5
D gene: NA
V gene: TRBV6-1
clone size: few
CDR3 DNA: TGTGCCAGCAGTGAGGCGACGGTCCCTCTCAATCAGCCCCAGCATTTT
CDR3 protein: CASSEATVPLNQPQHF

J gene: TRBJ2-5
D gene: TRBD2
V gene: TRBV11-2
clone size: NA
CDR3 DNA: TGTGCCAGCAGCCTGGGGTCTAGCGGGAGGCCCTACTTC
CDR3 protein: CASSLGSSGRPYF

J gene: TRBJ1-1
D gene: TRBD1
V gene: TRBV27
clone size: NA
CDR3 DNA: TGTGCCAGCAGCACCAGGGGGGCTGAAGCTTTCTTT
CDR3 protein: CASSTRGAEAFF

J gene: TRBJ2-7
D gene: NA
V gene: TRBV5-6
clone size: NA
CDR3 DNA: TGTGCCAGCAGCTTGGCCAGCGTATACGAGCAGTACTTC
CDR3 protein: CASSLASVYEQYF

J gene: TRBJ1-6
D gene: NA
V gene: TRBV4-1
clone size: NA
CDR3 DNA: TGCGCCAGCAGCCAAGCGGCAGGGGTTAATTCACCCCTCCACTTT
CDR3 protein: CASSQAAGVNSPLHF

J gene: TRBJ1-4
D gene: NA
V gene: TRBV28
clone size: NA
CDR3 DNA: TGTGCCAGCAGTTACCTCGGGACTTCTCTTGAAAAACTGTTTTTT
CDR3 protein: CASSYLGTSLEKLFF

J gene: TRBJ2-7
D gene: TRBD2
V gene: TRBV28
clone size: NA
CDR3 DNA: TGTGCCAGCAGTCCGGAACTAGCGAGGAGCTCCTACGAGCAGTACTTC
CDR3 protein: CASSPELARSSYEQYF

J gene: TRBJ1-4
D gene: NA
V gene: TRBV2
clone size: NA
CDR3 DNA: TGTGCCAGCAAAACAGGACTTGGGGCTAATGAAAAACTGTTTTTT
CDR3 protein: CASKTGLGANEKLFF

J gene: TRBJ1-2
D gene: NA
V gene: TRBV5-1
clone size: NA
CDR3 DNA: TGCGCCAGCAGCTTGGCACTGGTGGCCTTCTTC
CDR3 protein: CASSLALVAFF

J gene: TRBJ2-7
D gene: TRBD1
V gene: TRBV9
clone size: once
CDR3 DNA: TGTGCCAGCAGCGCCGGGACAGGGCTCGAGCAGTACTTC
CDR3 protein: CASSAGTGLEQYF

J gene: TRBJ1-1
D gene: NA
V gene: TRBV6-4
clone size: NA
CDR3 DNA: TGTGCCAGGCCACTCCATGGACCGAACACTGAAGCTTTCTTT
CDR3 protein: CARPLHGPNTEAFF

J gene: TRBJ2-1
D gene: TRBD2
V gene: TRBV27
clone size: NA
CDR3 DNA: TGTGCCAGCAGTCCCGGGACTAGCGGGATATACAATGAGCAGTTCTTC
CDR3 protein: CASSPGTSGIYNEQFF

J gene: TRBJ2-7
D gene: NA
V gene: TRBV19
clone size: NA
CDR3 DNA: TGTGCCAGTAACTTAAAGGGTTCGGGCTCCTACGAGCAGTACTTC
CDR3 protein: CASNLKGSGSYEQYF

J gene: TRBJ2-3
D gene: NA
V gene: TRBV9
clone size: NA
CDR3 DNA: TGTGCCAGCAGCGGGCTTTCGGATACGCAGTATTTT
CDR3 protein: CASSGLSDTQYF

J gene: TRBJ2-7
D gene: TRBD1
V gene: TRBV7-2
clone size: NA
CDR3 DNA: TGTGCCAGCAGCGTAAGACAGGGTTCCTACGAGCAGTACTTC
CDR3 protein: CASSVRQGSYEQYF

J gene: TRBJ2-1
D gene: NA
V gene: TRBV27
clone size: NA
CDR3 DNA: TGTGCCAGCAGTTCCCAGGACTTCTACAATGAGCAGTTCTTC
CDR3 protein: CASSSQDFYNEQFF

J gene: TRBJ2-7
D gene: TRBD2
V gene: TRBV5-4
clone size: NA
CDR3 DNA: TGTGCCAGCAGCTTTAGCGGGACCCCCTACGAGCAGTACTTC
CDR3 protein: CASSFSGTPYEQYF

J gene: TRBJ2-2
D gene: TRBD2
V gene: TRBV4-3
clone size: NA
CDR3 DNA: TGCGCCAGCAGCCAACTGACTAGCGGAGACGGGGAGCTGTTTTTT
CDR3 protein: CASSQLTSGDGELFF

J gene: TRBJ2-7
D gene: TRBD1
V gene: TRBV27
clone size: few
CDR3 DNA: TGTGCCAGCAGTCCCAGGACAGGCTACGAGCAGTACTTC
CDR3 protein: CASSPRTGYEQYF

J gene: TRBJ1-1
D gene: NA
V gene: TRBV9
clone size: NA
CDR3 DNA: TGTGCCAGCAGCGTAGGCGGGAGAAACACTGAAGCTTTCTTT
CDR3 protein: CASSVGGRNTEAFF

J gene: TRBJ2-7
D gene: NA
V gene: TRBV7-3
clone size: NA
CDR3 DNA: TGTGCCAGCAGCTTATTCCAGGGTATACCCTACGAGCAGTACTTC
CDR3 protein: CASSLFQGIPYEQYF

J gene: TRBJ2-7
D gene: TRBD2
V gene: TRBV30
clone size: once
CDR3 DNA: TGTGCCTGGAGTGTACTTGCGGGAGCTGATGAGCAGTACTTC
CDR3 protein: CAWSVLAGADEQYF

J gene: TRBJ2-5
D gene: TRBD2
V gene: TRBV7-8
clone size: once
CDR3 DNA: TGTGCCAGCCCGGGGGGGCTAGCTGAAAAACAAGAGACCCAGTACTTC
CDR3 protein: CASPGGLAEKQETQYF

J gene: TRBJ2-7
D gene: NA
V gene: TRBV27
clone size: NA
CDR3 DNA: TGTGCCAGCAGTCTTAAATCTCGGGACCTCTCTCCTTACGAGCAGTACTTC
CDR3 protein: CASSLKSRDLSPYEQYF

J gene: TRBJ1-1
D gene: NA
V gene: TRBV5-6
clone size: NA
CDR3 DNA: TGTGCCAGCAGCCCCCCGGCCCCCGCGACGAACACTGAAGCTTTCTTT
CDR3 protein: CASSPPAPATNTEAFF

J gene: TRBJ1-4
D gene: NA
V gene: TRBV7-9
clone size: NA
CDR3 DNA: TGTGCCAGCAGCTTAGTCGGGGGTGGAGAAAAACTGTTTTTT
CDR3 protein: CASSLVGGGEKLFF